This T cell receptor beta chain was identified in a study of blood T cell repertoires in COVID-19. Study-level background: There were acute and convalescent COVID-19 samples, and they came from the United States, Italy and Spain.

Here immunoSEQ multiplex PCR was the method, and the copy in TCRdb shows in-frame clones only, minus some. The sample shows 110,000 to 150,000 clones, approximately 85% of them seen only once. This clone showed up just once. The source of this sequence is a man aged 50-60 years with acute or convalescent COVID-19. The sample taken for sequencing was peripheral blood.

In DNA form, the CDR3 reads TGTGCCAGCAGCTTAGAAGCGGGAGGTGCGGAGCTGTTTTTT. Its protein is CASSLEAGGAELFF. The chain combines TRBV7-9 with TRBJ2-2; 9 bases align to TRBD2. The CDR3 loop spans 14 amino acids. Germline V lookup: CDR1 SEHNR, CDR2 FQNEAQ (reference sequence). V gave up 1 base and J gave up 10 bases; unmatched junction bases: 4.